These T cell receptor beta chains were read from a single sample in a study of blood T cell repertoires in COVID-19. Clones were sequenced by immunoSEQ multiplex PCR, and TCRdb holds only the in-frame ones, with some missing. The sample holds approximately 100,000 clones, more than 85% seen once. Source material: peripheral blood. The receptors originated from a human donor in a cohort sampled during active COVID-19. Both conserved end residues are part of each CDR3. A D gene is named only where the DNA matches it firmly. Only some rows state a clone size, as once, few, many or a class for expanded clones.

TRBD2	NA	TRBV6-5	TRBJ2-3	TGTGCCAGCAGTTACCAGACTAGCGGGAGCAGGAGTACGCAGTATTTT	CASSYQTSGSRSTQYF
TRBD1	once	TRBV10-3	TRBJ2-7	TGTGCCATCAGTACTGCCGGGACAGGGATCTACGAGCAGTACTTC	CAISTAGTGIYEQYF
TRBD1	NA	TRBV7-2	TRBJ1-2	TGTGCCAGCAGCTTAGCTGGACAGGACCGTTATGGCTACACCTTC	CASSLAGQDRYGYTF
TRBD2	NA	TRBV11-3	TRBJ2-3	TGTGCCAGCAGCGTGGGACTAGCGGGAGGATTAGATACGCAGTATTTT	CASSVGLAGGLDTQYF
TRBD2	NA	TRBV5-1	TRBJ2-3	TGCGCCAGCAGCCCGGGGACTAGCGGGTTCACAGATACGCAGTATTTT	CASSPGTSGFTDTQYF
TRBD1	NA	TRBV20-1	TRBJ2-7	TGCAGTGCTAGTAGGGACAGGATATACGAGCAGTACTTC	CSASRDRIYEQYF
NA	once	TRBV24-1	TRBJ1-5	TGTGCCACCAGTAGGAGTAATACTGGTCAGCCCCAGCATTTT	CATSRSNTGQPQHF
NA	NA	TRBV28	TRBJ1-5	TGTGCCAGCAGTTTCCGTCGGCAGGTTAGCAATCAGCCCCAGCATTTT	CASSFRRQVSNQPQHF
NA	many	TRBV12-2	TRBJ2-7	TGTGCAAGTCGCTTAGGGATATGGAGGGTGGGTGAGCAGTACTTC	CASRLGIWRVGEQYF
TRBD1	NA	TRBV19	TRBJ1-6	TGTGCCAGTACCAAAGGAGGACAGGGGATTAATTCACCCCTCCACTTT	CASTKGGQGINSPLHF
TRBD2	NA	TRBV27	TRBJ2-3	TGTGCCAGCAGTCCCGGGACTAGCGGACCCACAGATACGCAGTATTTT	CASSPGTSGPTDTQYF
NA	NA	TRBV4-1	TRBJ2-5	TGCGCCAGCAGCCAAGTGGGCCTAAGTGCTGAGACCCAGTACTTC	CASSQVGLSAETQYF
NA	NA	TRBV5-4	TRBJ2-1	TGTGCCAGCAGCTCCGGAGGGGGGGCAAGCTACAATGAGCAGTTCTTC	CASSSGGGASYNEQFF
TRBD1	NA	TRBV30	TRBJ2-7	TGTGCCTGGATGGCAGGGGGCAGGGAGCAGTACTTC	CAWMAGGREQYF
TRBD1	NA	TRBV28	TRBJ2-1	TGTGCTTGTCTTTCGGCCGGGACAGGGTACAATGAGCAGTTCTTC	CACLSAGTGYNEQFF
NA	once	TRBV28	TRBJ1-2	TGTGCCAGCAGTTTACCCTTTCTCGACGGGGGCTATGGCTACACCTTC	CASSLPFLDGGYGYTF
TRBD1	NA	TRBV4-1	TRBJ1-1	TGCGCCAGCAGCCAAGAAGGAACTACAGGGGGCAGGGGTGAAGCTTTCTTT	CASSQEGTTGGRGEAFF
TRBD2	NA	TRBV10-3	TRBJ2-7	TGTGCCATCAGTGAGCCTCTAGCGGGAGGGGACACCTACGAGCAGTACTTC	CAISEPLAGGDTYEQYF